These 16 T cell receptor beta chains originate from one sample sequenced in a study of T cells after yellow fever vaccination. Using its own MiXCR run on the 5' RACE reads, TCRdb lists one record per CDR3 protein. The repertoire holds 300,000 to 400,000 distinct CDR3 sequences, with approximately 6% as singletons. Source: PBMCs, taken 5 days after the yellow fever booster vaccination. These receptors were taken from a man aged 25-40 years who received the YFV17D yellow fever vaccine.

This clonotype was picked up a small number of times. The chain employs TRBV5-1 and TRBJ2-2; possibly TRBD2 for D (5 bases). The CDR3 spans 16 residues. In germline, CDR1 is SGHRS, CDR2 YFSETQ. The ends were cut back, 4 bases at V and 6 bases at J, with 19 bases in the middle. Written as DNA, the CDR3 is TGCGCCAGCAGCCCGTATCTTCTGGACTCAGCCGGGGAGCTGTTTTTT. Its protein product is CASSPYLLDSAGELFF.

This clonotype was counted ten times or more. This CDR3 reads CASWGETQYF. CDR3 coding DNA: TGTGCCAGCTGGGGCGAGACCCAGTACTTC. V is TRBV2 and J is TRBJ2-5; possibly TRBD1 for D (5 bases). CDR1 SNHLY and CDR2 FYNNEI come from the germline V gene. V lost 8 bases to trimming and J lost 5 bases, with 6 bases between them. The CDR3 length is 10 residues.

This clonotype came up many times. In DNA form, the CDR3 reads TGTGCCACCATGGAAGGGGCTACCTACGAGCAGTACTTC. Its protein product is CATMEGATYEQYF. This chain joins TRBV2 and TRBJ2-7; maybe TRBD1 (5 bases). The ends were cut back, 10 bases at V and 2 bases at J, with 15 bases in the middle. The CDR3 contains 13 residues. From germline, CDR1 is SNHLY and CDR2 FYNNEI.

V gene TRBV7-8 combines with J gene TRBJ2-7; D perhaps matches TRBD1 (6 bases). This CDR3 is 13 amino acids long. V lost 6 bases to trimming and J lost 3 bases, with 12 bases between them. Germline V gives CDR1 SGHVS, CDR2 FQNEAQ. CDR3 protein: CASSYTGYYEQYF. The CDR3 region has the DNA TGTGCCAGCAGTTATACAGGGTACTACGAGCAGTACTTC.

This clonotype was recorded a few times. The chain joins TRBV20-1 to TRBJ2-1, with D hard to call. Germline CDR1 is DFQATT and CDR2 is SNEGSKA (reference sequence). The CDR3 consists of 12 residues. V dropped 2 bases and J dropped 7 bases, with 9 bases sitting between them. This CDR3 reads CSARRRTNEQFF. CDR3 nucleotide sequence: TGCAGTGCTAGAAGGAGAACTAATGAGCAGTTCTTC.

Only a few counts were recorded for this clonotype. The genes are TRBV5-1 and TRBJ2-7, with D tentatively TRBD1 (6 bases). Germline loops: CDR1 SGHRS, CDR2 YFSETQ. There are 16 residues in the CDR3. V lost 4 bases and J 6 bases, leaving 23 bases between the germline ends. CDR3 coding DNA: TGCGCCAGCAGCCATTTGCTGGGCAGGGGTACTGGCGAGCAGTACTTC. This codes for CASSHLLGRGTGEQYF. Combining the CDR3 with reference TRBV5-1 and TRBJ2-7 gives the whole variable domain KAGVTQTPRYLIKTRGQQVTLSCSPISGHRSVSWYQQTPGQGLQFLFEYFSETQRNKGNFPGRFSGRQFSNSRSEMNVSTLELGDSALYLCASSHLLGRGTGEQYFGPGTRLTVT.

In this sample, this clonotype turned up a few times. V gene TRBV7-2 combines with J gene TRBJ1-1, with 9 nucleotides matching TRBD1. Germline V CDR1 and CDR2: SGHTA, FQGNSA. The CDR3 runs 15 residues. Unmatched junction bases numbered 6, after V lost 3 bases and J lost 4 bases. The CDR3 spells CASSFAGTGSTEAFF. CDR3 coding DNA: TGTGCCAGCAGCTTCGCCGGGACAGGGTCCACTGAAGCTTTCTTT.

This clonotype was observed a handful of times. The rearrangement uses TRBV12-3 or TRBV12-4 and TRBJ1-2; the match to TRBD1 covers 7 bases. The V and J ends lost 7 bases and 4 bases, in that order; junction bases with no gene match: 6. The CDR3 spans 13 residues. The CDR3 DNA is TGTGCCAGCAACTACAGGGGACTCTATGGCTACACCTTC. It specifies CASNYRGLYGYTF.

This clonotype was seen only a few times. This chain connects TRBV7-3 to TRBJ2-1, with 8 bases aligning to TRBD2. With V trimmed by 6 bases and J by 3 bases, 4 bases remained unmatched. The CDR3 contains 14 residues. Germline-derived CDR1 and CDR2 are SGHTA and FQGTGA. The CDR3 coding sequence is TGTGCCAGCAGTCTGACTAGCGACTACAATGAGCAGTTCTTC. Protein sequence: CASSLTSDYNEQFF.

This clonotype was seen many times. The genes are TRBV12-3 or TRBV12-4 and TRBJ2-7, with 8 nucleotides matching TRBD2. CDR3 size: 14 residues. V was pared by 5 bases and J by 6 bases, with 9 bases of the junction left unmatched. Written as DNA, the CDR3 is TGTGCCAGCAGTCCGATAGCGGGAAGGGGCGAGCAGTACTTC. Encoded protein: CASSPIAGRGEQYF.

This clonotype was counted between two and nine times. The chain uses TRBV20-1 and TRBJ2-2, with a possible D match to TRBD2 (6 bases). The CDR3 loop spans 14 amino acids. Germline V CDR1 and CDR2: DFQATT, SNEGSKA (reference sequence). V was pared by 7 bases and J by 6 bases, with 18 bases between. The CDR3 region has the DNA TGCAGTGGGCGGCAACCTGGAGGGGCCGGGGAGCTGTTTTTT. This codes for CSGRQPGGAGELFF.

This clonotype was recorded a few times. CDR3 amino acids: CSARHGEKLFF. In nucleotides, the CDR3 is TGCAGTGCGCGGCACGGTGAAAAACTGTTTTTT. The genes are TRBV20-1 and TRBJ1-4; D uncertain. With 6 bases removed from V and 7 bases from J, the gap between germline ends came to 9 bases. The CDR3 contains 11 residues. Per the germline V gene, CDR1 is DFQATT and CDR2 is SNEGSKA (reference sequence).

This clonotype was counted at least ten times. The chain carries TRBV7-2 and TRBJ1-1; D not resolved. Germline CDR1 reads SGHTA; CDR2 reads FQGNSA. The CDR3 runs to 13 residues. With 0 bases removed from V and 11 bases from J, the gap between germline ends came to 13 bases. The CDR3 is CASSLAITTAAFF. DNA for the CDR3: TGTGCCAGCAGCTTAGCGATCACGACCGCGGCTTTCTTT. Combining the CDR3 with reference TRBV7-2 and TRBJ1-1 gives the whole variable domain GAGVSQSPSNKVTEKGKDVELRCDPISGHTALYWYRQSLGQGLEFLIYFQGNSAPDKSGLPSDRFSAERTGGSVSTLTIQRTQQEDSAVYLCASSLAITTAAFFGQGTRLTVV.

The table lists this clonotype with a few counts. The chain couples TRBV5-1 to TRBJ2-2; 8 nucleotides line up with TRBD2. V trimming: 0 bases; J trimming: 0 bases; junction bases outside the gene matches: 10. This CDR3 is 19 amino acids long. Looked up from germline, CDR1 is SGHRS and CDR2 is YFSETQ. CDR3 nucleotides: TGCGCCAGCAGCTTGGGAATCGGTAGCGGGACGGCGAACACCGGGGAGCTGTTTTTT. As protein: CASSLGIGSGTANTGELFF.

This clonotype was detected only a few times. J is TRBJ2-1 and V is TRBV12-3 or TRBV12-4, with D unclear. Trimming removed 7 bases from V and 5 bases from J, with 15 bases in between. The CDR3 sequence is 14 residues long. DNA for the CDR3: TGTGCCAGCAATTCTGCCCCCAAGAACAATGAGCAGTTCTTC. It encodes CASNSAPKNNEQFF.

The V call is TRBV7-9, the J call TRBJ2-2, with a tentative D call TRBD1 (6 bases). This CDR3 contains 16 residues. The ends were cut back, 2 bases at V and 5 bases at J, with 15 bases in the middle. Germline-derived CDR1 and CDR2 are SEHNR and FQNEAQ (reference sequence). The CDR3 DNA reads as TGTGCCAGCAGCTTATTTTCGGGACACCAAACCGGGGAGCTGTTTTTT. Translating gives CASSLFSGHQTGELFF.